The 8 T cell receptor beta chains below all came from one sample that was sequenced in a study of cytomegalovirus exposure and HLA in healthy donors. The primer mix had 60 Vbeta and 13 Jbeta primers. The method was immunoSEQ multiplex PCR; TCRdb's version includes in-frame clones alone and lacks a portion of them. The sample has around 140,000 clones; just under 80% are singletons. The sequenced material came from PBMCs. The receptors were sampled from a male donor in good health and CMV-seronegative.

This chain uses TRBV11-2 with TRBJ2-2, with a weak D call TRBD1 (5 bases). The CDR3 consists of 14 residues. V dropped 3 bases and J dropped 7 bases, with 12 bases sitting between them. CDR1 SGHAT and CDR2 FQNNGV come from the germline V gene. This CDR3 is CASSFNRIGGELFF. CDR3 DNA: TGTGCCAGCAGCTTTAACAGGATCGGCGGGGAGCTGTTTTTT.

J is TRBJ2-3 and V is TRBV6-5, with D possibly TRBD1 on 6 matching bases. The germline V and J ends were trimmed by 2 bases and 4 bases, with 13 bases remaining between them. The germline CDR1 and CDR2 sequences are MNHEY and SVGAGI. This CDR3 has 15 amino acids. In DNA, the CDR3 is TGTGCCAGCAGTTACACGGACAGTGCAGCAGATACGCAGTATTTT. Amino acids: CASSYTDSAADTQYF.

The genes are TRBV5-1 and TRBJ2-3, with 11 bases fitting TRBD2. The V and J ends lost 8 bases and 4 bases, in that order; junction bases with no gene match: 9. CDR3 size: 15 residues. In germline, CDR1 is SGHRS, CDR2 YFSETQ. CDR3 in amino acids: CASTLAGGWADTQYF. In nucleotides, the CDR3 is TGCGCCAGTACCCTAGCGGGGGGTTGGGCAGATACGCAGTATTTT.

This rearrangement joins TRBV7-2 to TRBJ1-4, with a possible D match to TRBD1 (5 bases). The germline V gene has CDR1 SGHTA and CDR2 FQGNSA. V was trimmed by 4 bases and J by 5 bases, leaving 11 bases between them. This CDR3 contains 14 residues. In DNA form, the CDR3 reads TGTGCCAGCAGCTCGAGACAGAGGAATGAAAAACTGTTTTTT. Protein sequence: CASSSRQRNEKLFF. Variable domain in full (rest from reference TRBV7-2 and TRBJ1-4): GAGVSQSPSNKVTEKGKDVELRCDPISGHTALYWYRQSLGQGLEFLIYFQGNSAPDKSGLPSDRFSAERTGGSVSTLTIQRTQQEDSAVYLCASSSRQRNEKLFFGSGTQLSVL.

The chain links TRBV18 to TRBJ1-4; D possibly corresponds to TRBD1 (6 bases). Germline CDR1 and CDR2: KGHSH and LQKENI. This CDR3 contains 18 residues. V shed 4 bases and J shed 0 bases, with 18 bases lying between them. CDR3 residues: CASSLRTVEVATNEKLFF. CDR3 bases: TGTGCCAGCTCACTGCGGACAGTTGAGGTTGCAACTAATGAAAAACTGTTTTTT.

The J gene is TRBJ1-6, the V gene TRBV2, with 7 bases identical to TRBD1. The CDR3 runs 14 residues. CDR1 SNHLY and CDR2 FYNNEI come from the germline V gene. Trimming at V came to 1 base and at J to 10 bases, leaving 4 bases not matched to a gene. CDR3 region: CASSEEGGGSPLHF. The CDR3 region has the DNA TGTGCCAGCAGTGAAGAAGGAGGGGGCTCACCCCTCCACTTT.

CDR3 sequence reads: CASSLGQPNTEAFF. CDR3 in DNA: TGTGCCAGCAGCCTGGGACAACCGAACACTGAAGCTTTCTTT. V usage is TRBV7-2 and J usage is TRBJ1-1; D may be TRBD1 (6 bases). V lost 5 bases, J lost 1 base, and 11 bases lay in between. This CDR3 spans 14 amino acids. The germline CDR1 and CDR2 sequences are SGHTA and FQGNSA.

This clone was recorded only once. The rearrangement uses TRBV7-2 and TRBJ2-5; D uncertain. The germline V gene has CDR1 SGHTA and CDR2 FQGNSA. V shed 2 bases and J shed 3 bases, with 7 bases lying between them. The CDR3 is made up of 13 amino acids. The chain's CDR3 is CASSLLSEETQYF. In nucleotides, the CDR3 is TGTGCCAGCAGCTTACTCAGTGAAGAGACCCAGTACTTC.